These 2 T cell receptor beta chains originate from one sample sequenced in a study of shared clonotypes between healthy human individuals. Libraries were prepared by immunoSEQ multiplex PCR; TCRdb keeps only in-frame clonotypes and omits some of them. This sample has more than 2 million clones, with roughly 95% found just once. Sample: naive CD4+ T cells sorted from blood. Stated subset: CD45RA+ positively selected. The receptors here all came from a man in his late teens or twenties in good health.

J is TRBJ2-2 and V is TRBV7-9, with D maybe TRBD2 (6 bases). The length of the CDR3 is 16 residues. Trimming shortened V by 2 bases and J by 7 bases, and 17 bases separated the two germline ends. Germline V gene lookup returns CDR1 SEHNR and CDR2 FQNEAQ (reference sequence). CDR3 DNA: TGTGCCAGCAGCTTACTACGCCCCGGGACTGGCGGGGAGCTGTTTTTT. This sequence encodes CASSLLRPGTGGELFF. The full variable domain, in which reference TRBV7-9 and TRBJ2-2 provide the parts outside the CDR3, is DTGVSQNPRHKITKRGQNVTFRCDPISEHNRLYWYRQTLGQGPEFLTYFQNEAQLEKSRLLSDRFSAERPKGSFSTLEIQRTEQGDSAMYLCASSLLRPGTGGELFFGEGSRLTVL.

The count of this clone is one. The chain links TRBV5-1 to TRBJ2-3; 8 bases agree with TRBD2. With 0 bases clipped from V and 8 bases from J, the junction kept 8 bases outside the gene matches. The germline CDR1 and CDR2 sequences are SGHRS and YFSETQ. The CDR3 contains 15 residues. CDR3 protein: CASSLAGGPPATQYF. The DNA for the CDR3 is TGCGCCAGCAGCTTGGCGGGGGGGCCCCCCGCTACGCAGTATTTT.